This T cell receptor (beta chain) was sequenced in a study of T cells in Graves' hyperthyroidism and ophthalmopathy. Study findings and constraints: Ophthalmopathy was model-predicted a median about 7.1 months pre-onset. Also found in blood were most expanded thyroid clonotypes above 0.001.

V lost 4 bases and J lost 1, with 7 bases in between. CDR1 and CDR2 (germline): SGHTA, FQGTGA. The CDR3 contains 13 residues. This clonotype was seen at least ten times. Antigen unknown. Based on clinical symptoms, serum thyroxine and TRAb, thyroid ultrasound and orbital computed tomography, diagnoses were reached. RNA transcripts yielded amplified TCR beta CDR3 regions. Using the HTBI primer set, a first-round RT-PCR was run on the TCR CDR3. TCRdb reanalysed the multiplex PCR reads using MiXCR and keeps one entry per CDR3 protein. The sample has about 640,000 distinct CDR3 sequences, about 14% seen once.

The sample comprised blood. The rearrangement joins TRBV7-3 to TRBJ1-1; D is undetermined. The receptor was derived from a woman between 45 and 65 years old with Graves' ophthalmopathy. DNA for the CDR3: TGTGCCAGCAGCTCCCAGAGGAACACTGAAGCTTTCTTT. This translates into CASSSQRNTEAFF.